Below, 12 T cell receptor beta chains from the same sample are listed, as sequenced in a study of radiation and T cells in renal cell carcinoma. This sample's time point: blood 2 weeks post-SBRT. Regarding treatment: 15 Gy SBRT to primary tumor, nephrectomy 4 weeks later. Clones were sequenced by immunoSEQ multiplex PCR, and TCRdb holds only the in-frame ones, with some missing. This sample has 120,000 or so clones, with around 81% found just once. The material was blood, obtained from a patient whose treatment included radiotherapy and nephrectomy. These receptor sequences come from a man between 45 and 60 years old with renal cell carcinoma.

This chain uses TRBV30 with TRBJ2-1, with 10 bases identical to TRBD1. V was clipped by 3 bases and J by 6 bases; unmatched bases: 5. CDR3 size: 14 residues. The germline gives CDR1 GTSNPN, CDR2 SVGIG (reference sequence). The CDR3 nucleotides are TGTGCCTGGAGCGGGACAGGGGCGAGCAATGAGCAGTTCTTC. Translated, it gives CAWSGTGASNEQFF.

The chain carries TRBV4-2 and TRBJ2-3; D remains ambiguous. Deletions cut 1 base from V and 4 bases from J, with 3 bases between. From germline, CDR1 is LGHNA and CDR2 YNFKEQ. This CDR3 is built from 12 residues. CDR3 residues: CASSQAADTQYF. The CDR3 DNA follows: TGTGCCAGCAGCCAAGCCGCAGATACGCAGTATTTT.

The CDR3 DNA sequence: TGTGCCAGCAGACCCGGGACGGAGAACACTGAAGCTTTCTTT. It translates to CASRPGTENTEAFF. The chain links TRBV6-5 to TRBJ1-1, with a possible D match to TRBD1 (5 bases). Germline loops: CDR1 MNHEY, CDR2 SVGAGI. This CDR3 has 14 residues. Deletions cut 6 bases from V and 1 base from J, with 12 bases between.

The chain has TRBV2 and TRBJ2-3, with D perhaps matching TRBD1 or TRBD2 (6 bases each). The CDR3 extends over 14 amino acids. CDR1 SNHLY and CDR2 FYNNEI come from the germline V gene. V lost 11 bases, J lost 0 bases, and 15 bases lay in between. This CDR3 reads CAGSGDTSTDTQYF. CDR3 nucleotide sequence: TGTGCCGGTTCGGGGGACACTAGCACAGATACGCAGTATTTT.

The chain combines TRBV7-2 with TRBJ1-2; 8 bases line up with TRBD1. The CDR3 loop spans 17 amino acids. The V gene end was trimmed by 4 bases and the J gene end by 6 bases; junction bases not matched to a gene: 16. CDR1 SGHTA and CDR2 FQGNSA come from the germline V gene. Written as DNA, the CDR3 is TGTGCCAGCAGCTCTACGGTGGGCAGGGGGCTCAGTGATGGCTACACCTTC. It specifies CASSSTVGRGLSDGYTF.

The genes are TRBV14 and TRBJ2-3; 7 bases are shared with TRBD1. Unmatched junction bases numbered 0, after V lost 0 bases and J lost 6 bases. The V gene's germline CDR1 is SGHDN and CDR2 FVKESK. The CDR3 extends over 13 amino acids. The CDR3: CASSQETGDTQYF. CDR3 sequence (DNA): TGTGCCAGCAGCCAAGAGACAGGGGATACGCAGTATTTT. Variable domain in full (rest from reference TRBV14 and TRBJ2-3): EAGVTQFPSHSVIEKGQTVTLRCDPISGHDNLYWYRRVMGKEIKFLLHFVKESKQDESGMPNNRFLAERTGGTYSTLKVQPAELEDSGVYFCASSQETGDTQYFGPGTRLTVL.

This clone was picked up one time. The chain carries TRBV19 and TRBJ1-2; D is unclear. Germline loops: CDR1 LNHDA, CDR2 SQIVND (reference sequence). The V gene lost 6 bases and the J gene lost 4 bases, with 6 bases spanning the gap. This CDR3 is built from 11 residues. The CDR3 bases are TGTGCCAGTAGGCAGTTCTATGGCTACACCTTC. The encoded protein is CASRQFYGYTF.

The V gene is TRBV4-3, the J gene TRBJ1-3, with TRBD1 as a possible D gene (5 bases). From germline, CDR1 is LGHNA and CDR2 YSLEER. The CDR3 has 14 residues. The germline V and J ends were trimmed by 0 bases and 5 bases, with 8 bases remaining between them. The CDR3, as DNA: TGCGCCAGCAGCCAAGAGCCAGGGAGAAACACCATATATTTT. Amino acid sequence: CASSQEPGRNTIYF.

The chain links TRBV14 to TRBJ2-3; TRBD1 matches at 8 bases. V was clipped by 4 bases and J by 4 bases; unmatched bases: 13. CDR3 length equals 17 residues. Germline lookup yields CDR1 SGHDN and CDR2 FVKESK. The CDR3 DNA sequence: TGTGCCAGCAGCCGAGAGCAGGGGGCAGTTCTTTCAGATACGCAGTATTTT. Translating it yields CASSREQGAVLSDTQYF.

This clone appeared a few times. The rearrangement uses TRBV5-4 and TRBJ2-7; 12 bases agree with TRBD1. Germline trimming cut 4 bases from V and 5 bases from J; bases unmatched to any gene: 10. CDR1 is SGHNT, CDR2 YYREEE, per germline (reference sequence). This CDR3 comprises 16 residues. The CDR3 DNA is TGTGCCAGCAGCCTTTTCCCGGGACAGGGGGCTGACGAGCAGTACTTC. Encoded protein: CASSLFPGQGADEQYF.

This chain joins TRBV5-1 and TRBJ2-7, with D tentatively TRBD1 (7 bases). Germline CDR1 is SGHRS and CDR2 is YFSETQ. V was trimmed by 0 bases and J by 7 bases, leaving 17 bases between them. CDR3 length: 15 residues. The CDR3 here is CASSLGARGRYEQYF. In DNA, the CDR3 is TGCGCCAGCAGCTTGGGGGCCAGGGGGAGGTATGAGCAGTACTTC. Full variable domain (rest looked up from reference TRBV5-1 and TRBJ2-7): KAGVTQTPRYLIKTRGQQVTLSCSPISGHRSVSWYQQTPGQGLQFLFEYFSETQRNKGNFPGRFSGRQFSNSRSEMNVSTLELGDSALYLCASSLGARGRYEQYFGPGTRLTVT.

This sequence joins TRBV6-5 and TRBJ1-2; 8 bases line up with TRBD1. The CDR3 has 14 amino acids. The V and J ends lost 1 base and 5 bases, in that order; junction bases with no gene match: 3. Per the germline V gene, CDR1 is MNHEY and CDR2 is SVGAGI. The CDR3 spells CASSYYTGGYGYTF. The CDR3 DNA reads TGTGCCAGCAGTTACTACACAGGGGGATATGGCTACACCTTC.